A single sample gave rise to the 32 T cell receptor beta chains below, sequenced in a study of PD-L1 blockade in urothelial cancer. Indicated time point: peripheral blood 6 weeks after treatment start. The method was immunoSEQ multiplex PCR; TCRdb's version includes in-frame clones alone and lacks a portion of them. The sample carries some 120,000 clones, 75% to 95% recorded once. This specimen was PBMCs, taken around atezolizumab (anti-PD-L1) treatment. The receptor set was obtained from a man in his fifties or sixties with urothelial cancer.

The chain carries TRBV27 and TRBJ2-3; D may be TRBD1 (5 bases). From germline, CDR1 is MNHEY and CDR2 SMNVEV (reference sequence). Deletions cut 5 bases from V and 5 bases from J, with 14 bases between. This CDR3 has 14 residues. CDR3 sequence reads: CASSGAPSQDTQYF. In nucleotides, the CDR3 is TGTGCCAGCAGTGGGGCCCCGTCCCAAGATACGCAGTATTTT.

This chain links TRBV7-2 with TRBJ2-2; the D gene is possibly TRBD1 (6 bases). Looked up from germline, CDR1 is SGHTA and CDR2 is FQGNSA. V was trimmed by 0 bases and J by 1 base, leaving 9 bases between them. The CDR3 has 16 amino acids. The CDR3 region has the DNA TGTGCCAGCAGCTTAGCGGGCAGGGGGAACACCGGGGAGCTGTTTTTT. Translation: CASSLAGRGNTGELFF.

The chain has TRBV7-2 and TRBJ2-7; perhaps TRBD1 as D (6 bases). Germline V gene data show CDR1 as SGHTA and CDR2 as FQGNSA. The CDR3 has 13 amino acids. V shed 10 bases and J shed 0 bases, with 13 bases lying between them. The CDR3 coding sequence is TGTGCCATCCCAGGGGAAAACTCCTACGAGCAGTACTTC. It yields the protein CAIPGENSYEQYF.

CDR3 region: CASTVFSGPTYEQYF. The CDR3 nucleotides read TGTGCCAGCACCGTATTCAGCGGACCCACCTACGAGCAGTACTTC. This chain uses TRBV7-9 with TRBJ2-7; weak D call: TRBD2 (5 bases). CDR1 is SEHNR and CDR2 is FQNEAQ in the germline V gene (reference sequence). V was clipped by 7 bases and J by 2 bases, with 18 bases between them. CDR3 length equals 15 residues.

The chain combines TRBV7-2 with TRBJ1-1; TRBD1 might be the D (6 bases). The CDR3 is 14 amino acids. Trimming removed 3 bases from V and 6 bases from J, with 14 bases in between. The germline V gene encodes CDR1 SGHTA and CDR2 FQGNSA. The CDR3 DNA sequence: TGTGCCAGCAGCTTGGATACAGGGCTCCCTGAAGCTTTCTTT. Translation: CASSLDTGLPEAFF.

This sequence joins TRBV21-1 and TRBJ1-6. TRBV21-1 is assigned pseudogene status. The CDR3 spans 20 residues. In DNA, the CDR3 is TGTGCCAGCAGCAGTTATGGCCTAGCCCCTATGAGCTCCTATAATTCACCCCTCCACTTT. Translating it yields CASSSYGLAPMSSYNSPLHF.

The rearrangement uses TRBV6-5 and TRBJ1-6; a possible D gene is TRBD1 (5 bases). This CDR3 has 14 residues. Germline V gene sequence: CDR1 MNHEY, CDR2 SVGAGI. V shed 1 base and J shed 13 bases, with 14 bases lying between them. In DNA form, the CDR3 reads TGTGCCAGCAGTTACTTGGGCGGGGGGTCGCCCCTCCACTTT. It yields the protein CASSYLGGGSPLHF.

This rearrangement joins TRBV7-2 to TRBJ2-1, with 11 bases lining up with TRBD2. The CDR3 is made up of 16 amino acids. In germline, CDR1 is SGHTA, CDR2 FQGNSA. J gave up 9 bases and V 0 bases, and 7 bases lay outside the gene matches. CDR3 sequence reads: CASSLALAGGRIEQFF. In DNA form, the CDR3 reads TGTGCCAGCAGCTTAGCTTTAGCGGGGGGGCGGATTGAGCAGTTCTTC.

The J gene is TRBJ2-1, the V gene TRBV19; D gene unclear. The germline V gene encodes CDR1 LNHDA and CDR2 SQIVND (reference sequence). The CDR3 has 13 residues. Trimming left V 2 bases short and J 9 bases short, with 11 bases between. CDR3 sequence reads: CASSITSNSEQFF. The CDR3 DNA reads TGTGCCAGTAGTATAACCTCCAACAGTGAGCAGTTCTTC.

The V and J genes are TRBV6-1 and TRBJ2-2; TRBD1 matches 8 bases. Per germline, CDR1 MNHNS and CDR2 SASEGT. This CDR3 has 13 residues. V lost 8 bases, J lost 6 bases, and 5 bases stayed unmatched. The CDR3 region is CASEQGGAGELFF. The CDR3 DNA reads TGTGCCAGCGAACAGGGGGGTGCCGGGGAGCTGTTTTTT.

V gene TRBV5-4 combines with J gene TRBJ1-5; D unresolved. With 4 bases removed from V and 2 bases from J, the gap between germline ends came to 19 bases. The CDR3 is made up of 17 amino acids. CDR1 is SGHNT and CDR2 is YYREEE in the germline V gene (reference sequence). In DNA, the CDR3 is TGTGCCAGCAGCCCCGGACTGCCCGGGAGTGGCAATCAGCCCCAGCATTTT. It encodes CASSPGLPGSGNQPQHF. Filled out from reference TRBV5-4 and TRBJ1-5, the complete variable domain reads ETGVTQSPTHLIKTRGQQVTLRCSSQSGHNTVSWYQQALGQGPQFIFQYYREEENGRGNFPPRFSGLQFPNYSSELNVNALELDDSALYLCASSPGLPGSGNQPQHFGDGTRLSIL.

The table lists this clone with a count of one. V and J are TRBV5-1 and TRBJ2-3, with 9 positions matching TRBD2. Trimming cost V 2 bases and J 1 base; bases outside gene matches: 2. The CDR3 sequence is 15 residues long. Germline V gene sequence: CDR1 SGHRS, CDR2 YFSETQ. This CDR3 reads CASSFLAGGTDTQYF. The CDR3 region has the DNA TGCGCCAGCAGCTTCTTAGCGGGGGGCACAGATACGCAGTATTTT.

The CDR3 region has the DNA TGTGCCAGCAGCTACGACACGGGACTGGGCTACACCTTC. Its translation: CASSYDTGLGYTF. This chain joins TRBV5-6 and TRBJ1-2, with a weak D call TRBD1 (5 bases). V lost 3 bases to trimming and J lost 8 bases, with 14 bases between them. CDR3 length: 13 amino acids. CDR1 and CDR2 (germline): SGHDT, YYEEEE.

The chain recombines TRBV15 with TRBJ1-4, with 7 bases lining up with TRBD1. This CDR3 is 17 amino acids long. J lost 5 bases, V lost 0 bases, and 9 bases had no gene match. The germline V gene encodes CDR1 LNHNV and CDR2 YYDKDF (reference sequence). The chain's CDR3 is CATSRDSGGLRNEKLFF. DNA for the CDR3: TGTGCCACCAGCAGAGATTCAGGGGGGCTTCGAAATGAAAAACTGTTTTTT.

The genes are TRBV7-2 and TRBJ1-1; TRBD1 might be the D (6 bases). Germline loops: CDR1 SGHTA, CDR2 FQGNSA. The CDR3 is 15 amino acids. The V and J ends lost 1 base and 4 bases respectively, with 13 bases between them. The CDR3 DNA is TGTGCCAGCAGCTTAGGTCTGGGGGGGGCCACTGAAGCTTTCTTT. It yields the protein CASSLGLGGATEAFF.

The chain uses TRBV5-1 and TRBJ2-7; D is ambiguous. The V gene's germline CDR1 is SGHRS and CDR2 YFSETQ. The CDR3 sequence is 15 residues long. V lost 0 bases and J lost 0, with 10 bases in between. CDR3 amino acids: CASSLGLQSSYEQYF. CDR3 DNA sequence: TGCGCCAGCAGCTTGGGACTCCAGAGCTCCTACGAGCAGTACTTC. The entire variable domain, with the rest obtained from reference TRBV5-1 and TRBJ2-7, is as follows: KAGVTQTPRYLIKTRGQQVTLSCSPISGHRSVSWYQQTPGQGLQFLFEYFSETQRNKGNFPGRFSGRQFSNSRSEMNVSTLELGDSALYLCASSLGLQSSYEQYFGPGTRLTVT.

The chain combines TRBV19 with TRBJ2-1; a weak D match, TRBD2 (5 bases). The germline V and J ends were trimmed by 6 bases and 0 bases, with 9 bases remaining between them. Germline V gives CDR1 LNHDA, CDR2 SQIVND (reference sequence). This CDR3 is 14 amino acids long. DNA for the CDR3: TGTGCCAGTAGGGATAGCGACTCCTACAATGAGCAGTTCTTC. Translation gives CASRDSDSYNEQFF. The whole variable domain, filled in from reference TRBV19 and TRBJ2-1, reads DGGITQSPKYLFRKEGQNVTLSCEQNLNHDAMYWYRQDPGQGLRLIYYSQIVNDFQKGDIAEGYSVSREKKESFPLTVTSAQKNPTAFYLCASRDSDSYNEQFFGPGTRLTVL.

The genes are TRBV21-1 and TRBJ2-3; TRBD2 was called by the table and not checked on the DNA. TRBV21-1 is noted as a pseudogene. The CDR3 consists of 17 residues. The CDR3 DNA reads TGTGCCAGCAGCAAAGTCGATTGCGGGAGCCCCCCAGATACGCAGTATTTT. Translation: CASSKVDCGSPPDTQYF.

The V call is TRBV2, the J call TRBJ2-3, with 8 bases that match TRBD1. Germline CDR1 and CDR2: SNHLY and FYNNEI. There are 15 residues in the CDR3. The trim removed 0 bases at V and 1 base at J, leaving 0 bases unmatched. CDR3 loop: CASSEATGGTDTQYF. DNA for the CDR3: TGTGCCAGCAGTGAAGCGACAGGGGGCACAGATACGCAGTATTTT. Complete variable domain (other parts from reference TRBV2 and TRBJ2-3): EPEVTQTPSHQVTQMGQEVILRCVPISNHLYFYWYRQILGQKVEFLVSFYNNEISEKSEIFDDQFSVERPDGSNFTLKIRSTKLEDSAMYFCASSEATGGTDTQYFGPGTRLTVL.

The genes are TRBV7-3 and TRBJ2-1; TRBD2 aligns across 10 bases. CDR3 size: 16 residues. The trim removed 1 base at V and 10 bases at J, leaving 10 bases unmatched. Germline assignment: CDR1 SGHTA and CDR2 FQGTGA. CDR3 region: CASSLRAGGPVGEQFF. For the CDR3, the DNA is TGTGCCAGCAGCTTAAGAGCGGGAGGGCCGGTGGGGGAGCAGTTCTTC.

This rearrangement joins TRBV29-1 to TRBJ2-7; perhaps TRBD1 as D (6 bases). The CDR3 sequence is 14 residues long. Trimming shortened V by 6 bases and J by 6 bases, and 21 bases separated the two germline ends. CDR1 and CDR2 (germline): SQVTM, ANQGSEA. CDR3 loop: CSVKKSPRDIEQYF. The CDR3 DNA is TGCAGCGTGAAGAAGAGCCCGAGGGACATCGAGCAGTACTTC.

V is TRBV9 and J is TRBJ2-7, with 10 bases matching TRBD1. J was trimmed by 4 bases and V by 4 bases; bases with no gene match: 5. The CDR3 length is 14 residues. Germline lookup yields CDR1 SGDLS and CDR2 YYNGEE. The CDR3 DNA reads as TGTGCCAGCAGCCTGCGACAGGGGGCTTACGAGCAGTACTTC. Protein: CASSLRQGAYEQYF.

This chain's CDR3 is CASSLAGAPPFF. The DNA for the CDR3 is TGTGCCAGTAGCTTAGCGGGAGCGCCCCCCTTCTTC. The chain has TRBV19 and TRBJ2-1, with 9 positions matching TRBD2. This CDR3 region has 12 residues. Germline CDR1 LNHDA, CDR2 SQIVND (reference sequence). V shed 6 bases and J 16 bases; nucleotides not matched to a gene: 10.

V is TRBV11-2 and J is TRBJ2-1; TRBD2 agrees at 10 bases. The CDR3 contains 14 residues. The germline V gene encodes CDR1 SGHAT and CDR2 FQNNGV. J lost 6 bases, V lost 3 bases, and 2 bases had no gene match. The CDR3 DNA reads as TGTGCCAGCAGCTTGGGACTAGCGAGCAATGAGCAGTTCTTC. It codes for CASSLGLASNEQFF. Together with reference TRBV11-2 and TRBJ2-1, the CDR3 gives the full variable domain: EAGVAQSPRYKIIEKRQSVAFWCNPISGHATLYWYQQILGQGPKLLIQFQNNGVVDDSQLPKDRFSAERLKGVDSTLKIQPAKLEDSAVYLCASSLGLASNEQFFGPGTRLTVL.

The chain has TRBV5-6 and TRBJ2-7; 11 bases agree with TRBD1. The germline V gene encodes CDR1 SGHDT and CDR2 YYEEEE. The CDR3 runs to 16 residues. Losses at the gene ends were 4 bases for V and 4 bases for J; bases not matched to a gene: 10. DNA of the CDR3: TGTGCCAGCAGCCGAGGGTCAGGGACAGGGGGATACGAGCAGTACTTC. Encoded protein: CASSRGSGTGGYEQYF.

The V and J genes are TRBV5-1 and TRBJ2-1; 7 positions match TRBD2. This CDR3 is 12 amino acids long. V shed 3 bases, J shed 10 bases, and the junction held 4 bases outside the gene matches. Germline CDR1 SGHRS, CDR2 YFSETQ. This CDR3 is CASSSVRGEQFF. As DNA, the CDR3 is TGCGCCAGCAGCTCGGTGCGGGGGGAGCAGTTCTTC.

The genes are TRBV4-1 and TRBJ1-5, with TRBD1 identical over 7 bases. Unmatched junction bases numbered 6, after V lost 4 bases and J lost 6 bases. The CDR3 consists of 14 residues. In germline, CDR1 is MGHRA, CDR2 YSYEKL. In DNA, the CDR3 is TGCGCCAGCAGCCCAACAGGGGTAGGTCAGCCCCAGCATTTT. Protein: CASSPTGVGQPQHF.

Only one count was recorded for this clone. This chain connects TRBV7-2 to TRBJ2-2; D is possibly TRBD2 (6 bases). Germline values: CDR1 SGHTA, CDR2 FQGNSA. V was shortened by 5 bases and J by 3 bases, with 13 bases between the two germline ends. This CDR3 is 15 amino acids long. The chain's CDR3 is CASSPKRAHTGELFF. CDR3 in DNA: TGTGCCAGCAGCCCTAAGCGGGCACACACCGGGGAGCTGTTTTTT.

The gene calls are TRBV7-2 and TRBJ2-7, with 14 nucleotides matching TRBD2. Per germline, CDR1 SGHTA and CDR2 FQGNSA. V trimming: 5 bases; J trimming: 5 bases; junction bases outside the gene matches: 11. The CDR3 length is 17 residues. The CDR3 loop reads CASSPDRGLAGDDEQYF. The CDR3, as DNA: TGTGCCAGCAGCCCGGACAGGGGACTAGCGGGAGATGACGAGCAGTACTTC. The full variable domain, completed using reference TRBV7-2 and TRBJ2-7, is GAGVSQSPSNKVTEKGKDVELRCDPISGHTALYWYRQSLGQGLEFLIYFQGNSAPDKSGLPSDRFSAERTGGSVSTLTIQRTQQEDSAVYLCASSPDRGLAGDDEQYFGPGTRLTVT.

The rearrangement uses TRBV7-6 and TRBJ2-3; no reliable D call. In germline, CDR1 is SGHVS, CDR2 FNYEAQ. The CDR3 spans 16 residues. V lost 1 base, J lost 1 base, and 12 bases lay in between. For the CDR3, the DNA is TGTGCCAGCAGCTTAGTAAGGAGAGGCGGCACAGATACGCAGTATTTT. Translating it yields CASSLVRRGGTDTQYF.

J is TRBJ1-2 and V is TRBV28; possible D gene TRBD1, 6 bases. V dropped 6 bases and J dropped 8 bases, with 22 bases sitting between them. CDR3 length: 15 amino acids. The germline V gene encodes CDR1 MDHEN and CDR2 SYDVKM. This CDR3 is CASRRGRTEGRGYTF. CDR3 sequence (DNA): TGTGCCAGCAGACGCGGTAGGACAGAAGGAAGGGGCTACACCTTC.

In its sample, this clone was seen once. The chain uses TRBV4-3 and TRBJ2-7; D perhaps matches TRBD2 (6 bases). CDR3 size: 17 residues. V gave up 0 bases and J gave up 1 base, with 16 bases separating them. Germline V gene lookup returns CDR1 LGHNA and CDR2 YSLEER. Here the CDR3 DNA reads TGCGCCAGCAGCCAAGAAGGGACCGGGAGCCCATCCTACGAGCAGTACTTC. Its translation is CASSQEGTGSPSYEQYF.